The 4 T cell receptor beta chains below come from one sample, sequenced in a study of cytomegalovirus exposure and HLA in healthy donors (dated by TCRdb to about 2017). Libraries were built with the immunoSEQ multiplex PCR assay. The multiplex PCR relied on a mix of 60 forward primers for TCR Vbeta segments and 13 reverse primers for TCR Jbeta segments. Entries here come from immuneACCESS through TCRdb and include only in-frame sequences with V and J called. Some clones fail to appear in such tables; in the studies checked, an unresolved V gene covers under half of the shortfall, and the cause of the remainder is unknown. Within this sample are about 120,000 clones, with about 80% of them counted one time only. Of the sample, approximately 2% is held by the ten largest clones. Material for sequencing was PBMCs. These receptors came from a human donor in good health.

This clone was picked up a small number of times. V gene TRBV15 combines with J gene TRBJ1-5; 7 bases align to TRBD1. J was trimmed by 4 bases and V by 2 bases; bases with no gene match: 5. The germline V gene encodes CDR1 LNHNV and CDR2 YYDKDF (reference sequence). This CDR3 comprises 15 residues. CDR3 coding DNA: TGTGCCACCAGCAGATCCGGACAGGTAAATCAGCCCCAGCATTTT. This translates into CATSRSGQVNQPQHF.

The CDR3 coding sequence is TGTGCCAGCACCCCCATTCAGGGCCGGATAGGTGAAGCTTTCTTT. As protein: CASTPIQGRIGEAFF. The V and J genes are TRBV28 and TRBJ1-1, with D perhaps TRBD1 (5 bases). Germline V CDR1 and CDR2: MDHEN, SYDVKM. This CDR3 comprises 15 residues. The V and J ends lost 7 bases and 7 bases respectively, with 22 bases between them.

The rearrangement links TRBV7-2 to TRBJ2-7; TRBD1 is a possible D gene (5 bases). This CDR3 contains 14 residues. CDR1 SGHTA and CDR2 FQGNSA come from the germline V gene. Trimming cost V 2 bases and J 1 base, with 9 bases left between them. This chain's CDR3 is CASSLNRQSYEQYF. The CDR3 region has the DNA TGTGCCAGCAGCTTAAACCGACAGTCCTACGAGCAGTACTTC.

The V and J genes are TRBV7-9 and TRBJ2-1, with 7 bases identical to TRBD1. V lost 5 bases, J lost 2 bases, and 3 bases stayed unmatched. CDR3 length equals 14 residues. Germline CDR1 is SEHNR and CDR2 is FQNEAQ (reference sequence). The CDR3 DNA reads as TGTGCCAGCAGCGTAGACAGGGCCTACAATGAGCAGTTCTTC. This translates into CASSVDRAYNEQFF.